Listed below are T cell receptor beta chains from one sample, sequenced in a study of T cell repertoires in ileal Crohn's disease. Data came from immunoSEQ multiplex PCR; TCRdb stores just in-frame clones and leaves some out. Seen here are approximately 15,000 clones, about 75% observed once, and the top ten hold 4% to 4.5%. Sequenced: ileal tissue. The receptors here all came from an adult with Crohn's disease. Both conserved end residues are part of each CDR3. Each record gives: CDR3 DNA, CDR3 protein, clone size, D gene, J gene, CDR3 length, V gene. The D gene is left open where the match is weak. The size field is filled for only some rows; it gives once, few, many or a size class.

DNA: TGTGCCAGCAGCTTAGGGGTAGGGGCGACCTACGAGCAGTACTTC
CDR3: CASSLGVGATYEQYF
size: -
D: -
J: TRBJ2-7
length: 15
V: TRBV7-9

DNA: TGTGCCAGCAGCTCGCGACAGGGACGGGGCTATGGCTACACCTTC
CDR3: CASSSRQGRGYGYTF
size: -
D: TRBD1
J: TRBJ1-2
length: 15
V: TRBV13

DNA: TGCGCCAGCAGCGGGGGACAGGGGGCTTCTGGAAACACCATATATTTT
CDR3: CASSGGQGASGNTIYF
size: once
D: TRBD1
J: TRBJ1-3
length: 16
V: TRBV5-1

DNA: TGTGCCAGCAGCCTCCGGGCTAGCGGGGGGGAGACCCAGTACTTC
CDR3: CASSLRASGGETQYF
size: -
D: TRBD2
J: TRBJ2-5
length: 15
V: TRBV2

DNA: TGCGCCAGCAGCCCAGACAGGGTCGCCGGGGAGCTGTTTTTT
CDR3: CASSPDRVAGELFF
size: medium-sized
D: TRBD1
J: TRBJ2-2
length: 14
V: TRBV5-1

DNA: TGTGCCAGCAGCCCGACTAGCGGGAGATGGAATGAGCAGTTCTTC
CDR3: CASSPTSGRWNEQFF
size: -
D: TRBD2
J: TRBJ2-1
length: 15
V: TRBV7-2

DNA: TGTGCCAGCAGCCCGGGACAGGTGTTCAATCAGCCCCAGCATTTT
CDR3: CASSPGQVFNQPQHF
size: -
D: TRBD1
J: TRBJ1-5
length: 15
V: TRBV7-2

DNA: TGCGCCAGCAGCCAAGAGGGAGAGCAGTACTTC
CDR3: CASSQEGEQYF
size: -
D: -
J: TRBJ2-7
length: 11
V: TRBV4-1

DNA: TGTGCCAGCAGCTTAGTGGGACAGAAATCTGGAAACACCATATATTTT
CDR3: CASSLVGQKSGNTIYF
size: -
D: TRBD1
J: TRBJ1-3
length: 16
V: TRBV7-2

DNA: TGTGCCACCGCTACAGGGCCTGGGGCCAACGTCCTGACTTTC
CDR3: CATATGPGANVLTF
size: once
D: -
J: TRBJ2-6
length: 14
V: TRBV19

DNA: TGTGCCAGTAGTATTCAAGTTGGAGCAACTAATGAAAAACTGTTTTTT
CDR3: CASSIQVGATNEKLFF
size: -
D: -
J: TRBJ1-4
length: 16
V: TRBV19

DNA: TGTGCCAGCAGTTTATCGGGACAGAGTGGCTACACCTTC
CDR3: CASSLSGQSGYTF
size: -
D: TRBD1
J: TRBJ1-2
length: 13
V: TRBV27

DNA: TGTGCCAGCAGCTTGTCCACCGGGGAGCTGTTTTTT
CDR3: CASSLSTGELFF
size: -
D: -
J: TRBJ2-2
length: 12
V: TRBV11-3

DNA: TGTGCCAGCAGTACTCTAGCGGGAGGGAGTCACGAGCAGTACTTC
CDR3: CASSTLAGGSHEQYF
size: once
D: TRBD2
J: TRBJ2-7
length: 15
V: TRBV6-1

DNA: TGTGCCATCAGTGAGAACCCGGTGCCCGAGCAGTACTTC
CDR3: CAISENPVPEQYF
size: -
D: -
J: TRBJ2-7
length: 13
V: TRBV10-3

DNA: TGTGCCAGCAGCCCAGGACAGGGGTCGTCCTACGAGCAGTACTTC
CDR3: CASSPGQGSSYEQYF
size: -
D: TRBD1
J: TRBJ2-7
length: 15
V: TRBV11-3

DNA: TGTGCCATCAGTGAAGTGGACCTGAATCAGCCCCAGCATTTT
CDR3: CAISEVDLNQPQHF
size: -
D: -
J: TRBJ1-5
length: 14
V: TRBV10-3

DNA: TGTGCCAGCAGCGTAGGGGCTAGGGACGGAGATACGCAGTATTTT
CDR3: CASSVGARDGDTQYF
size: -
D: -
J: TRBJ2-3
length: 15
V: TRBV9

DNA: TGCGCCAGCAGCCAAGGGGCCCAGGCGATCCAAGAGACCCAGTACTTC
CDR3: CASSQGAQAIQETQYF
size: -
D: -
J: TRBJ2-5
length: 16
V: TRBV4-1

DNA: TGTGCCAGCAGCCCTGGACTAGCGGGGGACCAAGAGACCCAGTACTTC
CDR3: CASSPGLAGDQETQYF
size: -
D: TRBD2
J: TRBJ2-5
length: 16
V: TRBV7-2

DNA: TGTGCCACCAACCTGGAGTTGTGGGGGGGTCGCGAGACCCAGTACTTC
CDR3: CATNLELWGGRETQYF
size: -
D: TRBD2
J: TRBJ2-5
length: 16
V: TRBV5-5

DNA: TGTGCCAGCAGCCCCCCTAGCGGAACTTATTTCACCGGGGAGCTGTTTTTT
CDR3: CASSPPSGTYFTGELFF
size: -
D: TRBD2
J: TRBJ2-2
length: 17
V: TRBV7-6

DNA: TGTGCCAGCAGCTTGGCACTGAGAGAGACCCAGTACTTC
CDR3: CASSLALRETQYF
size: -
D: -
J: TRBJ2-5
length: 13
V: TRBV5-6

DNA: TGTGCCAGCAGCCTGAGGACAGGGAAGCCCGAGCAGTACTTC
CDR3: CASSLRTGKPEQYF
size: -
D: -
J: TRBJ2-7
length: 14
V: TRBV21-1

DNA: TGTGCCAGCAGCTTTGGGCCAGGGTTGAACACTGAAGCTTTCTTT
CDR3: CASSFGPGLNTEAFF
size: -
D: -
J: TRBJ1-1
length: 15
V: TRBV5-6

DNA: TGTGCCAGTAGCCCCCCCTGGGCTAGCGGGGATGAGCAGTTCTTC
CDR3: CASSPPWASGDEQFF
size: -
D: TRBD2
J: TRBJ2-1
length: 15
V: TRBV19

DNA: TGTGCCAGTAGCACCCAGCCAGGGTTGAGGGCCGGGGAGCTGTTTTTT
CDR3: CASSTQPGLRAGELFF
size: -
D: -
J: TRBJ2-2
length: 16
V: TRBV19

DNA: TGCGCCAGCAGCCACACCCCCCCGAAATCTGGAAACACCATATATTTT
CDR3: CASSHTPPKSGNTIYF
size: -
D: -
J: TRBJ1-3
length: 16
V: TRBV4-1

DNA: TGCGACCCAGGGGGGGAGGGGCTTACCTACGAGCAGTACTTC
CDR3: CDPGGEGLTYEQYF
size: -
D: -
J: TRBJ2-7
length: 14
V: TRBV10-2

DNA: TGTGCCAGCAGTGATTTGGGGGGGCAGTCTAATGAAAAACTGTTTTTT
CDR3: CASSDLGGQSNEKLFF
size: once
D: -
J: TRBJ1-4
length: 16
V: TRBV6-1

DNA: TGTGCCAGCAGTGAAAGGCCCAGGGGTGGCAATCAGCCCCAGCATTTT
CDR3: CASSERPRGGNQPQHF
size: few
D: -
J: TRBJ1-5
length: 16
V: TRBV6-1

DNA: TGTGCCAGCTCACCTGGGACAGGGGCTTTCAGGGGCGAGCAGTACTTC
CDR3: CASSPGTGAFRGEQYF
size: -
D: TRBD1
J: TRBJ2-7
length: 16
V: TRBV18

DNA: TGTGCCAGCAGTTTATTGGGGGGCCCCGTTTATGGCTACACCTTC
CDR3: CASSLLGGPVYGYTF
size: -
D: -
J: TRBJ1-2
length: 15
V: TRBV27

DNA: TGTGCCAGTAGGGCAGGGGGCGTCGGAAACATTCAGTACTTC
CDR3: CASRAGGVGNIQYF
size: once
D: TRBD1
J: TRBJ2-4
length: 14
V: TRBV19

DNA: TGTGCCAGCAGTCAGACAGTTAACTATGGCTACACCTTC
CDR3: CASSQTVNYGYTF
size: few
D: -
J: TRBJ1-2
length: 13
V: TRBV28

DNA: TGTGCCACCAGCAGGGACCCTAGCGGGGGGTCACACGAGCAGTACTTC
CDR3: CATSRDPSGGSHEQYF
size: few
D: TRBD2
J: TRBJ2-7
length: 16
V: TRBV15

DNA: TGCGCCAGCAGCTTGGGACCCACCGAACGGGAGACCCAGTACTTC
CDR3: CASSLGPTERETQYF
size: -
D: -
J: TRBJ2-5
length: 15
V: TRBV5-1

DNA: TGTGCCAGCAGCTTCGGCATTTCCTACGAGCAGTACTTC
CDR3: CASSFGISYEQYF
size: few
D: -
J: TRBJ2-7
length: 13
V: TRBV11-2

DNA: TGCGCCAGCAGCCAAGATTGGACAGGGTATGGAAACACCATATATTTT
CDR3: CASSQDWTGYGNTIYF
size: few
D: TRBD1
J: TRBJ1-3
length: 16
V: TRBV4-1

DNA: TGCGCCAGCAGCCCGACAGAAACTAGCACAGATACGCAGTATTTT
CDR3: CASSPTETSTDTQYF
size: -
D: -
J: TRBJ2-3
length: 15
V: TRBV5-1

DNA: TGTGCCAGCAGTACCCGTATGTGGGGGTTCGACAAAAACATTCAGTACTTC
CDR3: CASSTRMWGFDKNIQYF
size: -
D: -
J: TRBJ2-4
length: 17
V: TRBV2

DNA: TGTGCCGCGATGGGCGGCGGGGCGGAGAGCAAAAACATTCAGTACTTC
CDR3: CAAMGGGAESKNIQYF
size: -
D: -
J: TRBJ2-4
length: 16
V: TRBV2

DNA: TGCGCCAGCAGCTTACGTCTAGCGGGGGGGGTACCCTACAATGAGCAGTTCTTC
CDR3: CASSLRLAGGVPYNEQFF
size: -
D: TRBD2
J: TRBJ2-1
length: 18
V: TRBV5-1

DNA: TGTGCCAGCAGCTCCCGGGGCGTGGGATCCTACGAGCAGTACTTC
CDR3: CASSSRGVGSYEQYF
size: few
D: -
J: TRBJ2-7
length: 15
V: TRBV7-2

DNA: TGTGCCAGCAGTTTTGATCAGGGGGCTTCGGGCACTGAAGCTTTCTTT
CDR3: CASSFDQGASGTEAFF
size: -
D: TRBD1
J: TRBJ1-1
length: 16
V: TRBV28